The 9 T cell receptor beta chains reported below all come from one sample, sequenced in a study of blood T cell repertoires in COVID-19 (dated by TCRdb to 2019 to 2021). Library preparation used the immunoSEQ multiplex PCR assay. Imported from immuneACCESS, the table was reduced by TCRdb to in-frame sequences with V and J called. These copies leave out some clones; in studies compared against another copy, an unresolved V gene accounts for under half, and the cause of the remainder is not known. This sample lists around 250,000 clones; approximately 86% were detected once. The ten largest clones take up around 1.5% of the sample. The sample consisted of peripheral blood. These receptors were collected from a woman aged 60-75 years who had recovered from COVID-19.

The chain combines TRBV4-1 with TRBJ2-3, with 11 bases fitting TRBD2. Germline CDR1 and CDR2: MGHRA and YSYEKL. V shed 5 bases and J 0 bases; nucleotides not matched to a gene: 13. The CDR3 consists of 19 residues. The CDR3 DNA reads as TGCGCCAGCAGCACCCGCCGCCAGACTAGCGGGGCTAGCACAGATACGCAGTATTTT. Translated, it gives CASSTRRQTSGASTDTQYF.

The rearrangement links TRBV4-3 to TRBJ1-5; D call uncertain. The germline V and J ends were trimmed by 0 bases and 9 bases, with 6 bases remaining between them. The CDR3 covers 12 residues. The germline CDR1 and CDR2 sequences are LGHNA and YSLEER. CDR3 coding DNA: TGCGCCAGCAGCCAAGACTCCGGGCCCCAGCATTTT. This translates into CASSQDSGPQHF.

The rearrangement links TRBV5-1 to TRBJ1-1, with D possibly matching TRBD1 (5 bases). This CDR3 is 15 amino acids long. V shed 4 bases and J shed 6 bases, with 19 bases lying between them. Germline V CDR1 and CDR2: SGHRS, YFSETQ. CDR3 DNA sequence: TGCGCCAGCAGCCCTGGACACCTCAATCGGGCTGAAGCTTTCTTT. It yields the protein CASSPGHLNRAEAFF.

CDR3 DNA sequence: TGTGCCAGCAGTTACTCGAGGGCCTACAATGAGCAGTTCTTC. As protein: CASSYSRAYNEQFF. The chain recombines TRBV6-2 or TRBV6-3 with TRBJ2-1; TRBD2 might be the D (5 bases). The CDR3 runs to 14 residues. Trimming took off 0 bases at V and 2 bases at J, with 5 bases between the two ends. The germline CDR1 and CDR2 sequences are MNHEY and SVGEGT.

DNA for the CDR3: TGCAGCGTTGAGCCAGGGGGCGTTACTGAAGCTTTCTTT. It codes for CSVEPGGVTEAFF. The rearrangement joins TRBV29-1 to TRBJ1-1; 8 bases map to TRBD1. There are 13 residues in the CDR3. J was trimmed by 5 bases and V by 3 bases; bases with no gene match: 5. Germline-derived CDR1 and CDR2 are SQVTM and ANQGSEA. Full variable domain (outside the CDR3, taken from reference TRBV29-1 and TRBJ1-1): SAVISQKPSRDICQRGTSLTIQCQVDSQVTMMFWYRQQPGQSLTLIATANQGSEATYESGFVIDKFPISRPNLTFSTLTVSNMSPEDSSIYLCSVEPGGVTEAFFGQGTRLTVV.

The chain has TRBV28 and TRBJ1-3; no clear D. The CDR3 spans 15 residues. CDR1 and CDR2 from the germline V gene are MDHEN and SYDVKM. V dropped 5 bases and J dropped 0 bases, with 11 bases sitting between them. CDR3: CASSEGYYSGNTIYF. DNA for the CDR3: TGTGCCAGCAGTGAGGGATATTACTCTGGAAACACCATATATTTT.

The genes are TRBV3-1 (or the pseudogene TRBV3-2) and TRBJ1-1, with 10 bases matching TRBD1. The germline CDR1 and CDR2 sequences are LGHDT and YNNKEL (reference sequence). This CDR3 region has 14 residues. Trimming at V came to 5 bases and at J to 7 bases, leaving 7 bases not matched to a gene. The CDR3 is CASSARDRGVEAFF. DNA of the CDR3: TGTGCCAGCAGCGCGCGGGACAGGGGTGTTGAAGCTTTCTTT.

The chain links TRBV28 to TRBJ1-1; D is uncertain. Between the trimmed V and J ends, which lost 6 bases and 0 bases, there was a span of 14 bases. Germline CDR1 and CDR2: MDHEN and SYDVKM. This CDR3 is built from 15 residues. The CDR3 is CASSLRTVMNTEAFF. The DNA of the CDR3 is TGTGCCAGCAGCCTACGAACGGTCATGAACACTGAAGCTTTCTTT.

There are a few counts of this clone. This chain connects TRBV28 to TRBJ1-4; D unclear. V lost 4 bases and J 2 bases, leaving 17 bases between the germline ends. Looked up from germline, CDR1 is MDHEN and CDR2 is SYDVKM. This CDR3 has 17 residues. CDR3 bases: TGTGCCAGCAGTTCACATAAATACGGACTGACTAATGAAAAACTGTTTTTT. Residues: CASSSHKYGLTNEKLFF.